This TCR beta chain was captured by sequencing in a study of spatial heterogeneity in lung cancer. Study information: Combinations of a unique TCR and a UMI were tallied in raw reads, and on average each appeared more than ten times. Findings and caveats of the study: The appearance of ubiquitous expanded tumor TCRs in blood was greater at resection than follow-up.

Time point of the sample: blood at routine non-recurrence follow-up after resection. No cells were sorted before sequencing. The whole RNA sequenced was extracted from tumor, nontumor lung or frozen PBMC. CDR3 length: 13 residues. Between the trimmed V and J ends, which lost 2 bases and 2 bases, there was a span of 9 bases. Looked up from germline, CDR1 is SQVTM and CDR2 is ANQGSEA. Remarks on this clonotype: Its antigen is unidentified.

The presence of a unique molecular identifier marked each TCR cDNA molecule. MiXCR was run by TCRdb on the 5' RACE reads, yielding one entry per CDR3 protein. Here the sample spans about 52,000 distinct CDR3 sequences, 6% to 8.5% being singletons. The chain couples TRBV29-1 to TRBJ2-5; weak D call: TRBD1 (5 bases). The clonotype originates from a female donor with early-stage non-small cell lung cancer. The sample in question was PBMCs, obtained at follow-up. The CDR3 here is CSVEPGIQETQYF. DNA of the CDR3: TGCAGCGTTGAACCAGGGATTCAAGAGACCCAGTACTTC.